This TCR beta chain was found in a study of tumor-infiltrating lymphocytes in primary liver carcinoma. Study-wide points: Overlap between tumor regions exceeded overlap of tumor with adjacent tissue or blood. It was observed that only about 7-24% of the top clones appeared in every one of the five tumor regions.

Making TCR beta cDNA involved around 510 ng total RNA and a constant-region primer. Three rounds of nested multiplex PCR with slightly modified ARM-PCR produced TCR beta libraries. Forward primers for TRBV1-TRBV30 and a C-beta reverse primer served the first two PCR rounds, at around 9 cycles each. From the multiplex PCR reads, TCRdb called clonotypes with MiXCR, one entry per CDR3 protein. The sample contains 90,000 to 150,000 distinct CDR3 sequences, roughly 69% of which appear only once. From 20-30 mg of unsorted bulk tissue, DNA and RNA were co-extracted together. On this clonotype: Its antigen is not identified. The junction differs from germline at one of its ends, possibly a read error.

CDR3 length: 15 amino acids. The sequence was obtained from a woman aged 55-69 years with primary liver carcinoma and hepatitis B virus infection. The sequencing sample was made of liver tumor tissue from sampling region 1. Indicated subset: tumor region T1, superior pole. The genes are TRBV12-3 or TRBV12-4 and TRBJ2-1; D possibly corresponds to TRBD2 (6 bases). The CDR3, as DNA: TGTGTCAGCAACAACGGGGGAGAGGAGTACAATGAGCAGTTCTTC. This translates into CVSNNGGEEYNEQFF.